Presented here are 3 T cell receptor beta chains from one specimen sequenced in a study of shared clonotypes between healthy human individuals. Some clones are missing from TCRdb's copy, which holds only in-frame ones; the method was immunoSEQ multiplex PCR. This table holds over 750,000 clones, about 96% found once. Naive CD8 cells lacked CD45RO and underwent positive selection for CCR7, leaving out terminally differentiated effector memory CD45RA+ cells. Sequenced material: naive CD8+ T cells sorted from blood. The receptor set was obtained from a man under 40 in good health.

CDR3 residues: CASSAPFGVDTQYF. The CDR3 DNA follows: TGTGCCAGCAGCGCACCCTTTGGGGTAGATACGCAGTATTTT. The chain joins TRBV9 to TRBJ2-3; D call uncertain. Trimming shortened V by 3 bases and J by 5 bases, and 13 bases separated the two germline ends. The germline V gene has CDR1 SGDLS and CDR2 YYNGEE. This CDR3 region has 14 residues.

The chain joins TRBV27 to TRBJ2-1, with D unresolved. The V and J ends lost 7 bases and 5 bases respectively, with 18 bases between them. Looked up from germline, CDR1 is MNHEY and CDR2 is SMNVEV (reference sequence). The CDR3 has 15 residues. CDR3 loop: CASTWGRALDNEQFF. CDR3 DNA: TGTGCCAGCACCTGGGGTAGGGCGTTGGACAATGAGCAGTTCTTC.

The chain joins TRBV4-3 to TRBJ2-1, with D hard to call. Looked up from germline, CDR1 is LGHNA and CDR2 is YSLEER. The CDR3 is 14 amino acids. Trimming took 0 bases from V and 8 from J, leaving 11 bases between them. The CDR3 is CASSQDTRPDEQFF. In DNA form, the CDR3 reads TGCGCCAGCAGCCAAGACACTCGGCCCGATGAGCAGTTCTTC.